One T cell receptor (beta chain) is described in this entry. This table comes from immunoSEQ multiplex PCR, and its TCRdb copy is limited to in-frame clones, with some not included. The sample lists about 110,000 clones, around nine tenths occurring once. The data were taken from a study of blood T cell repertoires in COVID-19. Study background: Sources were T cells, B-cell-depleted T cells, or PBMCs; the material itself was cDNA or gDNA.

V lost 3 bases and J lost 8; bases outside the gene matches: 11. Germline V CDR1 and CDR2: MNHNY, SVGAGI (reference sequence). CDR3 length: 16 amino acids. The chain uses TRBV6-6 and TRBJ2-1, with TRBD1 matching over 9 bases. Material: peripheral blood. The receptor was derived from a woman aged 50 to 60 with acute or convalescent COVID-19. CDR3: CASSYSGTGIQDEQFF. Here the CDR3 DNA reads TGTGCCAGCAGTTATTCCGGGACAGGGATTCAGGATGAGCAGTTCTTC.